A selection of T cell receptor beta chains follows, all from one sample in a study of blood T cell repertoires in COVID-19. Sequencing was performed with immunoSEQ multiplex PCR; in TCRdb, only in-frame clones are kept and a portion is missing. The data show under 150,000 clones, approximately 83% seen once. Sequenced: peripheral blood. Every receptor here comes from a woman in her fifties or sixties with COVID-19, enrolled during active disease. Both conserved end residues are part of each CDR3. The D gene is left open where the match is weak. Size is omitted from some rows. Given values are once, few, many or a class for expanded clones.

CDR3nt,CDR3aa,j_gene,d_gene,abundance,v_gene
TGTGCCAGCAGCTCACCTATAGGCCAGGGATCAACTAATGAAAAACTGTTTTTT,CASSSPIGQGSTNEKLFF,TRBJ1-4,-,-,TRBV7-8
TGTGCCAGTAGTTCCCCATGGACTAGCGGGACAAATGAGCAGTTCTTC,CASSSPWTSGTNEQFF,TRBJ2-1,TRBD2,once,TRBV19
TGTGCCAGCAGCAACGACAGAACCCTTGCGGCTTTCTTT,CASSNDRTLAAFF,TRBJ1-1,-,-,TRBV12-3/TRBV12-4
TGTGCCAGCAGCCAGGGCCCTAGCGGAGGCCCTAAAAATGAGCAGTTCTTC,CASSQGPSGGPKNEQFF,TRBJ2-1,TRBD2,-,TRBV7-6
TGTGCCAGCAGCGCGACAGGGGGCAATTTCTATGGCTACACCTTC,CASSATGGNFYGYTF,TRBJ1-2,TRBD1,-,TRBV5-4
TGTGCCAGCAGCTTAGCGGGGGGGCGTTACAATGAGCAGTTCTTC,CASSLAGGRYNEQFF,TRBJ2-1,-,-,TRBV7-2
TGTGCCAGCAGCCAACGGGACAGGGAGGGGAACACTGAAGCTTTCTTT,CASSQRDREGNTEAFF,TRBJ1-1,TRBD1,-,TRBV11-3
TGCGCCAGCAGTGGAGGTTTCTATGGCTACACCTTC,CASSGGFYGYTF,TRBJ1-2,-,-,TRBV10-2
TGTGCCAGCAGTGCTCAGGGTGCAACAGATACGCAGTATTTT,CASSAQGATDTQYF,TRBJ2-3,-,-,TRBV2
TGTGCCAGCTCGCAAGTAGGGGGCGATGAGCAGTTCTTC,CASSQVGGDEQFF,TRBJ2-1,TRBD1,-,TRBV18
TGTGCCACCAGCAGAGATTTGGGACAGAACAATCAGCCCCAGCATTTT,CATSRDLGQNNQPQHF,TRBJ1-5,TRBD1,-,TRBV15
TGCGCCAGCAGTGAAACAGGGGAAATGGACACTGAAGCTTTCTTT,CASSETGEMDTEAFF,TRBJ1-1,TRBD1,-,TRBV10-2
TGTGCCAGTAGTATCGACAGTTCCTACGAGCAGTACTTC,CASSIDSSYEQYF,TRBJ2-7,-,-,TRBV19
TGTGCCAGCAGGTTACTAGGGGTCGCGAACTATGGCTACACCTTC,CASRLLGVANYGYTF,TRBJ1-2,-,-,TRBV27
TGTGCCTGGTCCGGGCTAGCGCAAGAGACCCAGTACTTC,CAWSGLAQETQYF,TRBJ2-5,-,-,TRBV30
TGCGCCAGCAGCCCCGGGTACGAGCAGTACTTC,CASSPGYEQYF,TRBJ2-7,-,-,TRBV5-1
TGCAGTGCTAGTGAGGGGGCTGACTATGGCTACACCTTC,CSASEGADYGYTF,TRBJ1-2,TRBD1,-,TRBV20-1
TGCGCCAGCAGCAAACAGGAGAACACTGAAGCTTTCTTT,CASSKQENTEAFF,TRBJ1-1,-,-,TRBV10-1
TGTGCCAGCAGCCAAGGGGCAGGACAAATAGAAAATTCACCCCTCCACTTT,CASSQGAGQIENSPLHF,TRBJ1-6,-,-,TRBV3-1/TRBV3-2
TGCGCCAGCAGCCAGGGAACAGGGGCGAGGGAGACCCAGTACTTC,CASSQGTGARETQYF,TRBJ2-5,TRBD1,-,TRBV4-3
TGTGCCAGCAGCCTGACTAGTTCCTACAATGAGCAGTTCTTC,CASSLTSSYNEQFF,TRBJ2-1,-,-,TRBV13
TGTGCCAGCAGCCAGGTCAGGGGGGAGACCCAGTACTTC,CASSQVRGETQYF,TRBJ2-5,TRBD1,-,TRBV7-2
TGTGCCAGCAGTGAAGATGCCAGGGTATATTGGGAAAACATTCAGTACTTC,CASSEDARVYWENIQYF,TRBJ2-4,-,-,TRBV6-1
TGTGCCAGCAGCGTCGTTGAGTCTGGAAACACCATATATTTT,CASSVVESGNTIYF,TRBJ1-3,-,-,TRBV9
TGTGCCAGCAGCTCAACGCGGACAGGGTATAATTCACCCCTCCACTTT,CASSSTRTGYNSPLHF,TRBJ1-6,TRBD1,-,TRBV7-9